This TCR beta chain was documented in a study of T-cell memory formation after mild COVID-19. Study-wide background: Largely, the TCR clusters proved donor specific. Study-wide results and limits: Contracting clones from day 15 to 85 showed balanced CD4/CD8; later expanders favored CD4+. Clonal second-wave expansions that peaked on day 37 had unconfirmed SARS-CoV-2 specificity. Those CD4+ clones that contracted were mainly in CM and EM (CD8+ ones in EMRA).

The CDR3 contains 15 residues. The V segment lost 8 bases and the J segment 0 bases; nucleotides outside the gene matches: 7. TCRdb reprocessed the 5' RACE reads with MiXCR, giving one entry per CDR3 protein. Of about 470,000 distinct CDR3 sequences listed, 15% to 20% are singletons. This clonotype was seen a handful of times. What it binds is not known. Sequenced: PBMCs or a T cell subset sorted from them (not recorded which). This chain uses TRBV12-3 or TRBV12-4 with TRBJ2-3; TRBD2 matches at 8 bases. This receptor was obtained from an adult woman who had mild COVID-19 (a few samples of this study predate the infection). Cell type and time point are not known. The CDR3 loop is CASLRGGLSTDTQYF. CDR3 DNA sequence: TGTGCCAGCCTCCGCGGGGGGCTGAGCACAGATACGCAGTATTTT.